This T cell receptor (beta chain) stems from a study of CXCR3-negative and CXCR3-positive naive CD8 T cells. Germline CDR1 and CDR2: MNHEY and SVGAGI. The CDR3 sequence is 16 residues long. UMI-tagged TRB cDNA libraries were built via 5' RACE. TCRdb reworked the 5' RACE reads into one entry per CDR3 protein, no DNA. This sample's table reports under 45,000 distinct CDR3 sequences. The sequence was collected from a human donor in good health. Some clones in this sample may be carry-over from other donors' samples. Specimen: memory CD8+ T cells from blood. The genes are TRBV6-5 and TRBJ2-1; the D gene TCRdb calls, TRBD2, cannot be checked with no DNA. CDR3 sequence: CASSYSGGASYNEQFF.